This is a list of T cell receptor beta chains from one sample in a study of Ad26.COV2.S vaccination and SARS-CoV-2 variants. Assay used: immunoSEQ multiplex PCR; TCRdb lists only in-frame clones, some missing. The sample includes about 320,000 clones, around 90% of them seen just once. The sequencing used peripheral blood, collected in a trial of Ad26.COV2.S vaccine versus placebo. These receptors all stem from a person aged 18 to 65 who received the Ad26.COV2.S COVID-19 vaccine or a placebo. CDR3s include the opening cysteine and the closing phenylalanine or tryptophan. D genes are given only for firm matches. Rows give clone size only sometimes, using once, few, many, or a class for an expanded clone.

v_gene	abundance	j_gene	d_gene	CDR3nt	CDR3aa
TRBV18	.	TRBJ2-1	.	TGTGCCAGCTCACCACACACAGGCCCCTACAATGAGCAGTTCTTC	CASSPHTGPYNEQFF
TRBV5-1	.	TRBJ2-4	TRBD1	TGCGCCAGCAGCTTCTACGGACAGGGGGCCAACATTCAGTACTTC	CASSFYGQGANIQYF
TRBV6-4	.	TRBJ2-5	TRBD2	TGTGCCAGCAGTCTTGGACTAGCGGGGGGCCTACAAGAGACCCAGTACTTC	CASSLGLAGGLQETQYF
TRBV7-9	.	TRBJ2-1	.	TGTGCCAGCAGCCCTCGCGGGTGGGGCGATGAGCAGTTCTTC	CASSPRGWGDEQFF
TRBV28	.	TRBJ1-3	.	TGTGCCAGCAGTCAGAGCTCTGGAAACACCATATATTTT	CASSQSSGNTIYF
TRBV29-1	.	TRBJ2-1	.	TGCAGCGTTGAGGGCCACCTCGTCTACAATGAGCAGTTCTTC	CSVEGHLVYNEQFF
TRBV6-5	.	TRBJ1-3	TRBD1	TGTGCCAGCAGCCCCGACAGGGGCTCTGGAAACACCATATATTTT	CASSPDRGSGNTIYF
TRBV18	.	TRBJ2-1	TRBD1	TGTGCCAGCTCAGCAGGGACAGGGCTATACAATGAGCAGTTCTTC	CASSAGTGLYNEQFF
TRBV30	.	TRBJ1-1	.	TGTGCCTGGAGTCTATCAGGGGATTTTACTGAAGCTTTCTTT	CAWSLSGDFTEAFF
TRBV19	once	TRBJ1-2	TRBD1	TGTGCCAGTAGTATTCCGGACAGGGGCCCCCTCTATGGCTACACCTTC	CASSIPDRGPLYGYTF
TRBV27	.	TRBJ2-3	.	TGTGCCAGCAGTTTAGTCTCCTCTCTGATTAGCACAGATACGCAGTATTTT	CASSLVSSLISTDTQYF
TRBV18	.	TRBJ1-1	.	TGTGCCAGCTGGGGCCTAAGACATTCTGAAGCTTTCTTT	CASWGLRHSEAFF
TRBV3-1/TRBV3-2	.	TRBJ1-5	TRBD1	TGTGCCAGCAGCCCGGGACAGGGGGGGGGTCAGCCCCAGCATTTT	CASSPGQGGGQPQHF
TRBV7-2	.	TRBJ1-1	.	TGTGCCAGCAGCTTGTTAGGACATCTGAACACTGAAGCTTTCTTT	CASSLLGHLNTEAFF
TRBV6-5	.	TRBJ2-1	TRBD2	TGTGCCACTCAGACTAGCGGGGCCAATAATGAGCAGTTCTTC	CATQTSGANNEQFF
TRBV11-2	.	TRBJ1-2	.	TGTGCCAGCAGCCTCCGGTTGTCGGGCTACACCTTC	CASSLRLSGYTF
TRBV9	.	TRBJ2-3	.	TGTGCCAGCAGCGTAGATGACGGGGGCACAGATACGCAGTATTTT	CASSVDDGGTDTQYF
TRBV5-4	.	TRBJ1-2	.	TGTGCCAGCAGCTTGGTGGGGGCCTCCAGGGAGTATGGCTACACCTTC	CASSLVGASREYGYTF
TRBV18	.	TRBJ2-1	TRBD2	TGTGCCAGCTCACCAATCAGCGGGGGTTACAATGAGCAGTTCTTC	CASSPISGGYNEQFF
TRBV6-5	once	TRBJ1-1	TRBD1	TGTGCCAGCAGCTCTGGACAGGCGGGTTTCTTT	CASSSGQAGFF
TRBV11-3	.	TRBJ1-4	.	TGTGCCAGCAGCCCACGTTTGGATAATGAAAAACTGTTTTTT	CASSPRLDNEKLFF
TRBV12-5	.	TRBJ1-5	.	TGTGCTAGTGGTTCGGAACAGGGTAATCAGCCCCAGCATTTT	CASGSEQGNQPQHF
TRBV7-3	.	TRBJ2-2	.	TGTGCCAGCAGCTTACAGGTCGGGAGTGGCGGGGAGCTGTTTTTT	CASSLQVGSGGELFF
TRBV4-3	.	TRBJ2-1	TRBD2	TGCGCCAGCAGCTTTCGAGCGGGCGGGGGGGGCAATGAGCAGTTCTTC	CASSFRAGGGGNEQFF
TRBV7-2	few	TRBJ2-1	TRBD2	TGTGCCAGCAGCTTCTCTACAATTAGCGGGAGGACGAGTAGTGAGCAGTTCTTC	CASSFSTISGRTSSEQFF
TRBV29-1	.	TRBJ2-1	.	TGCAGCGTCGGAGGCGGGTTCTTC	CSVGGGFF
TRBV12-3/TRBV12-4	once	TRBJ2-2	.	TGTGCCAGCAGTGGACTGCGCTCCGGGGAGCTGTTTTTT	CASSGLRSGELFF
TRBV19	.	TRBJ2-1	.	TGTGCCAGTAGTAGCGCGGGCAGGAGAGATAGGGAGTTCTTC	CASSSAGRRDREFF
TRBV29-1	.	TRBJ1-4	.	TGCAGCGTTGGCTCCGGCGGCCAAAAACTGTTTTTT	CSVGSGGQKLFF